A single sample gave rise to the 15 T cell receptor beta chains below, sequenced in a study of blood T cell repertoires in COVID-19. Sequencing was performed with immunoSEQ multiplex PCR; in TCRdb, only in-frame clones are kept and a portion is missing. The sample lists roughly 220,000 clones, 86% seen once, with roughly 10% in the top ten. Sequencing was carried out using peripheral blood. The receptors come from a woman in her 50s with COVID-19, enrolled during active disease.

The genes are TRBV3-1 (or the pseudogene TRBV3-2) and TRBJ2-7; D uncertain. The CDR3 contains 14 residues. Germline CDR1 is LGHDT and CDR2 is YNNKEL (reference sequence). The V end was cut by 2 bases, the J end by 2 bases, with 10 bases between. The CDR3 coding sequence is TGTGCCAGCAGCCAAAGACGGAGTCCCTACGAGCAGTACTTC. This translates into CASSQRRSPYEQYF.

The rearrangement links TRBV12-3 or TRBV12-4 to TRBJ2-7; D gene ambiguous. Trimming left V 4 bases short and J 3 bases short, with 4 bases between. The CDR3 totals 11 residues. CDR3 DNA: TGTGCCAGCAGTTCGGGCTACGAGCAGTACTTC. It encodes CASSSGYEQYF.

V and J are TRBV15 and TRBJ2-4, with 11 bases fitting TRBD1. This CDR3 is built from 15 residues. Germline V gives CDR1 LNHNV, CDR2 YYDKDF (reference sequence). V lost 3 bases and J lost 8; bases outside the gene matches: 6. In nucleotides, the CDR3 is TGTGCCACCAGCAGGCCCGGGACAGGGGGGGACATTCAGTACTTC. Translated: CATSRPGTGGDIQYF.

V and J are TRBV24-1 and TRBJ2-3; the match to TRBD1 covers 8 bases. Per germline, CDR1 KGHDR and CDR2 SFDVKD. The CDR3 spans 14 residues. Trimming cost V 12 bases and J 5 bases; bases outside gene matches: 12. This CDR3 reads CASQQGDFIDTQYF. CDR3 DNA sequence: TGTGCCTCTCAACAGGGGGACTTTATAGATACGCAGTATTTT.

The chain has TRBV19 and TRBJ1-5, with a tentative D call TRBD1 (5 bases). The CDR3 sequence is 14 residues long. The V end lost 6 bases, the J end lost 4 bases, and 13 bases lay between the germline ends. Germline CDR1 LNHDA, CDR2 SQIVND (reference sequence). The CDR3 region has the DNA TGTGCCAGTAGCCCAGGGAGGGTGAATCAGCCCCAGCATTTT. This translates into CASSPGRVNQPQHF.

The chain joins TRBV6-2 or TRBV6-3 to TRBJ1-3; TRBD1 is a possible D gene (6 bases). Trimming took off 6 bases at V and 0 bases at J, with 15 bases between the two ends. The CDR3 consists of 16 residues. Germline V gene sequence: CDR1 MNHEY, CDR2 SVGEGT. CDR3 DNA: TGTGCCAGCAGCCTTGGACAGTCTTTCTCTGGAAACACCATATATTTT. Its protein is CASSLGQSFSGNTIYF.

The chain has TRBV7-2 and TRBJ1-2; 8 bases are shared with TRBD1. The CDR3 runs 14 residues. V trimming: 1 base; J trimming: 8 bases; junction bases outside the gene matches: 6. Germline V lookup: CDR1 SGHTA, CDR2 FQGNSA. The CDR3 loop is CASSLGQGARGYTF. The CDR3 coding sequence is TGTGCCAGCAGCTTAGGTCAGGGGGCGCGAGGCTACACCTTC.

The chain carries TRBV3-1 (or the pseudogene TRBV3-2) and TRBJ1-4; D unresolved. V lost 0 bases, J lost 8 bases, and 10 bases lay in between. Germline CDR1 and CDR2: LGHDT and YNNKEL (reference sequence). The CDR3 covers 14 residues. The CDR3 DNA follows: TGTGCCAGCAGCCAAGATTTTGAGGGCGAAAAACTGTTTTTT. Protein sequence: CASSQDFEGEKLFF.

The chain carries TRBV29-1 and TRBJ1-5; 9 nucleotides agree with TRBD1. Germline assignment: CDR1 SQVTM and CDR2 ANQGSEA. This CDR3 is 14 amino acids long. With V trimmed by 7 bases and J by 7 bases, 11 bases remained unmatched. CDR3 protein: CSASKGTGRQPQHF. DNA for the CDR3: TGCAGCGCCAGTAAAGGGACAGGGAGGCAGCCCCAGCATTTT. The full variable domain, with the rest looked up from reference TRBV29-1 and TRBJ1-5, is SAVISQKPSRDICQRGTSLTIQCQVDSQVTMMFWYRQQPGQSLTLIATANQGSEATYESGFVIDKFPISRPNLTFSTLTVSNMSPEDSSIYLCSASKGTGRQPQHFGDGTRLSIL.

The rearrangement uses TRBV2 and TRBJ2-2; D is unclear. Germline V gene data show CDR1 as SNHLY and CDR2 as FYNNEI. Trimming pared 7 bases from V and 0 bases from J, leaving 9 bases between. The CDR3 extends over 14 amino acids. This CDR3 is CASKSSSNTGELFF. CDR3 bases: TGTGCCAGCAAGAGTTCATCGAACACCGGGGAGCTGTTTTTT.

The chain has TRBV10-2 and TRBJ2-3; D might be TRBD2 (7 bases). Per germline, CDR1 WSHSY and CDR2 SAAADI. V lost 3 bases, J lost 4 bases, and 11 bases lay in between. This CDR3 spans 14 amino acids. The DNA for the CDR3 is TGCGCCAGCAGTGAAAGGGGGGGCGCAGATACGCAGTATTTT. Translation gives CASSERGGADTQYF.

This chain joins TRBV11-2 and TRBJ1-4, with D uncertain. The V end was cut by 4 bases, the J end by 8 bases, with 14 bases between. CDR3 length: 14 amino acids. Germline assignment: CDR1 SGHAT and CDR2 FQNNGV. For the CDR3, the DNA is TGTGCCAGCAGCTGGACTCCCTCGGGGGAAAAACTGTTTTTT. Amino acids: CASSWTPSGEKLFF. Using reference TRBV11-2 and TRBJ1-4 for the parts outside the CDR3, the full variable domain is EAGVAQSPRYKIIEKRQSVAFWCNPISGHATLYWYQQILGQGPKLLIQFQNNGVVDDSQLPKDRFSAERLKGVDSTLKIQPAKLEDSAVYLCASSWTPSGEKLFFGSGTQLSVL.

J is TRBJ2-7 and V is TRBV21-1; the table's D call, TRBD1, has no DNA check behind it. TRBV21-1 is tagged as a pseudogene. CDR3 length: 15 amino acids. The DNA for the CDR3 is TGTGCCAGCAGCGTCGACAGGGGCCACACCTACGAGCAGTACGTC. This codes for CASSVDRGHTYEQYV.

This rearrangement joins TRBV19 to TRBJ1-5; 7 bases line up with TRBD1. The CDR3 is 14 residues long. Germline V gene lookup returns CDR1 LNHDA and CDR2 SQIVND (reference sequence). J gave up 3 bases and V 6 bases, and 5 bases lay outside the gene matches. The CDR3, as DNA: TGTGCCAGTAGGAACAGGGGAATCAATCAGCCCCAGCATTTT. Its translation is CASRNRGINQPQHF.

The J gene is TRBJ2-3, the V gene TRBV9, with D tentatively TRBD1 (5 bases). Germline V gene data show CDR1 as SGDLS and CDR2 as YYNGEE. The CDR3 has 15 residues. Trimming took off 0 bases at V and 0 bases at J, with 8 bases between the two ends. The CDR3 nucleotides are TGTGCCAGCAGCGTAGGGGGCCCCAGCACAGATACGCAGTATTTT. Its translation is CASSVGGPSTDTQYF.